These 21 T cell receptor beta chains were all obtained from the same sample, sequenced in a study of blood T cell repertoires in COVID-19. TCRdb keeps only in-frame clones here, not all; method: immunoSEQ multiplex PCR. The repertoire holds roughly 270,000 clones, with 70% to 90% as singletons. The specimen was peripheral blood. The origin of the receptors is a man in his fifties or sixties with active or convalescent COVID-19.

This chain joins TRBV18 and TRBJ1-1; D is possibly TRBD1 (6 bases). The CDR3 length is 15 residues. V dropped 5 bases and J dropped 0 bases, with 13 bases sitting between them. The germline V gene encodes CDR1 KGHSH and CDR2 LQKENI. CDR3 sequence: CASSSRQEVNTEAFF. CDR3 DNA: TGTGCCAGCTCATCTCGACAGGAGGTGAACACTGAAGCTTTCTTT.

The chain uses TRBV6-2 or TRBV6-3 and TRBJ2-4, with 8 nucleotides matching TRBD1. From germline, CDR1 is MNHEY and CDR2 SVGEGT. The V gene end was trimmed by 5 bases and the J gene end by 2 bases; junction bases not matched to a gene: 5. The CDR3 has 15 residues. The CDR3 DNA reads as TGTGCCAGCAGTACGGGACAGGTTACCAAAAACATTCAGTACTTC. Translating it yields CASSTGQVTKNIQYF.

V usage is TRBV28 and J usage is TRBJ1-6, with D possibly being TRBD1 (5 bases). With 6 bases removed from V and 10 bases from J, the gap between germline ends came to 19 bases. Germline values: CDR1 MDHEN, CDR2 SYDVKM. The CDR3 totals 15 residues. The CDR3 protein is CASSVTLGTGSPLHF. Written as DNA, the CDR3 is TGTGCCAGCAGCGTGACTCTCGGGACTGGGTCACCCCTCCACTTT.

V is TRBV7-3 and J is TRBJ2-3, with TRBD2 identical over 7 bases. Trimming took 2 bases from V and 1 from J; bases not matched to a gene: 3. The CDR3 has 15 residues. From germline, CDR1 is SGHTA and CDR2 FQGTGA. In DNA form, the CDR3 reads TGTGCCAGCAGCTTACAAGCGGGACGCACAGATACGCAGTATTTT. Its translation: CASSLQAGRTDTQYF.

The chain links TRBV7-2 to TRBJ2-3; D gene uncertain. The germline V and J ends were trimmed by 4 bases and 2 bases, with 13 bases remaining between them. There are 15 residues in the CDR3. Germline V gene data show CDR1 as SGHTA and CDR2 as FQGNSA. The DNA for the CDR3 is TGTGCCAGCAGCTCCCGGGTTTCTTACACAGATACGCAGTATTTT. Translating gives CASSSRVSYTDTQYF. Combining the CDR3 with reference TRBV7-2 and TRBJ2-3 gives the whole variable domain GAGVSQSPSNKVTEKGKDVELRCDPISGHTALYWYRQSLGQGLEFLIYFQGNSAPDKSGLPSDRFSAERTGGSVSTLTIQRTQQEDSAVYLCASSSRVSYTDTQYFGPGTRLTVL.

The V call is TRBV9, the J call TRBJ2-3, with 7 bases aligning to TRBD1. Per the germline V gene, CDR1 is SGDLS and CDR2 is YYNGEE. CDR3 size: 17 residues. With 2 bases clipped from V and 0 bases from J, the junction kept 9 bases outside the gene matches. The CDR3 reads CASSVARQGSSTDTQYF. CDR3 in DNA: TGTGCCAGCAGCGTGGCGAGACAGGGTTCTAGCACAGATACGCAGTATTTT.

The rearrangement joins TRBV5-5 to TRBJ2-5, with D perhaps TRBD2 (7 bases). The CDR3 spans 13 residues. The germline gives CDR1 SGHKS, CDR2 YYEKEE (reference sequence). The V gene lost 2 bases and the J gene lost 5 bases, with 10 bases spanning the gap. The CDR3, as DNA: TGTGCCAGCAGCTTACAGGGAGGGGAGACCCAGTACTTC. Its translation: CASSLQGGETQYF.

CDR3 nucleotides: TGTGCCAGCAGCGTAGCACCCCAGGGTGGGGAAGCTTTCTTT. It translates to CASSVAPQGGEAFF. The genes are TRBV9 and TRBJ1-1; possibly TRBD1 for D (5 bases). The germline V and J ends were trimmed by 0 bases and 8 bases, with 14 bases remaining between them. The V gene's germline CDR1 is SGDLS and CDR2 YYNGEE. The CDR3 extends over 14 amino acids. Full variable domain (outside the CDR3, taken from reference TRBV9 and TRBJ1-1): DSGVTQTPKHLITATGQRVTLRCSPRSGDLSVYWYQQSLDQGLQFLIQYYNGEERAKGNILERFSAQQFPDLHSELNLSSLELGDSALYFCASSVAPQGGEAFFGQGTRLTVV.

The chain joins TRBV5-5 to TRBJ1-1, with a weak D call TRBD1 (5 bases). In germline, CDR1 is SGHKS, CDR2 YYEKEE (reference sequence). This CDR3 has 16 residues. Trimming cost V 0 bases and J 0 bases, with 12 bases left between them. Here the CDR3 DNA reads TGTGCCAGCAGCTTGGCTAGACAGAGCATGAACACTGAAGCTTTCTTT. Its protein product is CASSLARQSMNTEAFF. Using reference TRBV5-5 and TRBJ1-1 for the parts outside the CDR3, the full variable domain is DAGVTQSPTHLIKTRGQQVTLRCSPISGHKSVSWYQQVLGQGPQFIFQYYEKEERGRGNFPDRFSARQFPNYSSELNVNALLLGDSALYLCASSLARQSMNTEAFFGQGTRLTVV.

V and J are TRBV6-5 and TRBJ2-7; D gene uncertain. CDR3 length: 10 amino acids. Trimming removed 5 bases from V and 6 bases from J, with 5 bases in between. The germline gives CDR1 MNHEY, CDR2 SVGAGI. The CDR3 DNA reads TGTGCCAGCAGTACGGGCGAGCAGTACTTC. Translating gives CASSTGEQYF.

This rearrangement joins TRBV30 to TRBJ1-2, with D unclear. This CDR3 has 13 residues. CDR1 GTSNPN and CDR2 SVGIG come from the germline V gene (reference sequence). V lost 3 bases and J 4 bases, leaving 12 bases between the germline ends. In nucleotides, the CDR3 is TGTGCCTGGAGCTCAAACAGCGGCTATGGCTACACCTTC. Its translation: CAWSSNSGYGYTF.

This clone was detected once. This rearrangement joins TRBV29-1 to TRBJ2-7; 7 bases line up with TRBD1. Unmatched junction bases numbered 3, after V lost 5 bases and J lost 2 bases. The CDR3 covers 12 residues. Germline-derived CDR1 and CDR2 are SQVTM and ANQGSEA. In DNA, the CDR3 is TGCAGCGTTAAGGGACAGCCCTACGAGCAGTACTTC. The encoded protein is CSVKGQPYEQYF.

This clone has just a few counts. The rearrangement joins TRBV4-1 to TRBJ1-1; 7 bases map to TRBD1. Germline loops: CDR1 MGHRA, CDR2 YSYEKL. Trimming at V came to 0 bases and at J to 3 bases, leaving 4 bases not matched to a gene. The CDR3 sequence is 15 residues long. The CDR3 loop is CASSQEVTGDTEAFF. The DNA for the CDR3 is TGCGCCAGCAGCCAAGAAGTCACAGGGGACACTGAAGCTTTCTTT.

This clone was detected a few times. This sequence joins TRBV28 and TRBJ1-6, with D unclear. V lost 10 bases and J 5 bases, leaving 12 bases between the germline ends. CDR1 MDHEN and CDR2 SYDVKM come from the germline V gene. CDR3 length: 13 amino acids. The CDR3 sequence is CATRRENNSPLHF. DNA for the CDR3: TGTGCCACCCGGAGGGAGAATAATTCACCCCTCCACTTT.

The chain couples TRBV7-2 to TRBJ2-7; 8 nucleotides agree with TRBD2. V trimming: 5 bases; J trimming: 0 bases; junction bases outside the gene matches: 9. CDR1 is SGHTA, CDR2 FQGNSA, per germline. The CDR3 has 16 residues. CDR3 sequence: CASSGRLARSSYEQYF. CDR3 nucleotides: TGTGCCAGCAGCGGACGACTAGCGCGTAGCTCCTACGAGCAGTACTTC.

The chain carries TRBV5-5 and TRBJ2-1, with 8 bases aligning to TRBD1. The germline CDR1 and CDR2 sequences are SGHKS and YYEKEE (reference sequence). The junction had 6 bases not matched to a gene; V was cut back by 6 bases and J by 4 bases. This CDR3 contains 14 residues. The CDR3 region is CASNLGQVYNEQFF. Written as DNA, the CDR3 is TGTGCCAGCAACCTGGGACAGGTTTACAATGAGCAGTTCTTC.

This CDR3 reads CASDGMNTEAFF. The CDR3 DNA sequence: TGTGCCAGCGACGGGATGAACACTGAAGCTTTCTTT. The chain carries TRBV2 and TRBJ1-1, with D unclear. CDR3 size: 12 residues. V was shortened by 8 bases and J by 0 bases, with 7 bases between the two germline ends. Germline V gene sequence: CDR1 SNHLY, CDR2 FYNNEI. Filled out from reference TRBV2 and TRBJ1-1, the complete variable domain reads EPEVTQTPSHQVTQMGQEVILRCVPISNHLYFYWYRQILGQKVEFLVSFYNNEISEKSEIFDDQFSVERPDGSNFTLKIRSTKLEDSAMYFCASDGMNTEAFFGQGTRLTVV.

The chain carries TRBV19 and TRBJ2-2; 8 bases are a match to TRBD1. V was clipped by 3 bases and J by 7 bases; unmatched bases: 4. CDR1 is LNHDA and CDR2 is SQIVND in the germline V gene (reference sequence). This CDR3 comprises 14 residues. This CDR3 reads CASSIQGAVGELFF. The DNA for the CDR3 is TGTGCCAGTAGTATTCAGGGGGCGGTCGGGGAGCTGTTTTTT.

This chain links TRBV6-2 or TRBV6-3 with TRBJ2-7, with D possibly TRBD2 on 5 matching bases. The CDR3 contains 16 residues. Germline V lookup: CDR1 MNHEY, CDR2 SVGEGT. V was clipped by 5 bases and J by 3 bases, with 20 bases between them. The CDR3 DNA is TGTGCCAGCAGTGATATTGGGGAGCCATATTTCTACGAGCAGTACTTC. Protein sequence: CASSDIGEPYFYEQYF.

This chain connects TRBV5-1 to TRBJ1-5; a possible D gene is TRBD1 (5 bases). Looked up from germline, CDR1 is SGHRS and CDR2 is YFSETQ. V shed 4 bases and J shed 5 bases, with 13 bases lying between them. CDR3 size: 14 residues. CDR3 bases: TGCGCCAGCAGCGGCGGGGGGAAGGATCAGCCCCAGCATTTT. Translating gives CASSGGGKDQPQHF.

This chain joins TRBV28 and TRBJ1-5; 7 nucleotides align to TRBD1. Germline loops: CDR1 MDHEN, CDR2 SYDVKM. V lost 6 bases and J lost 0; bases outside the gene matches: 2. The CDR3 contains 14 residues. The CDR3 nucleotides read TGTGCCAGCAGACAGGGGATTAGCAATCAGCCCCAGCATTTT. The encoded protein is CASRQGISNQPQHF.